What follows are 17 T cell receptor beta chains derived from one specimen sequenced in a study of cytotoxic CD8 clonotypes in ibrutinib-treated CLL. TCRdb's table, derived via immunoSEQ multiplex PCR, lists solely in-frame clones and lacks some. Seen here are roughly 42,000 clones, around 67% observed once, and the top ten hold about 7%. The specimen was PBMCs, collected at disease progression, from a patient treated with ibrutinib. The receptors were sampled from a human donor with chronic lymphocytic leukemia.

The CDR3: CASSQTDRIPEAFF. The CDR3, as DNA: TGCGCCAGCAGCCAGACAGATCGTATACCTGAAGCTTTCTTT. The chain employs TRBV5-1 and TRBJ1-1; a possible D gene is TRBD1 (5 bases). Germline CDR1 and CDR2: SGHRS and YFSETQ. Deletions cut 4 bases from V and 6 bases from J, with 16 bases between. CDR3 length: 14 amino acids.

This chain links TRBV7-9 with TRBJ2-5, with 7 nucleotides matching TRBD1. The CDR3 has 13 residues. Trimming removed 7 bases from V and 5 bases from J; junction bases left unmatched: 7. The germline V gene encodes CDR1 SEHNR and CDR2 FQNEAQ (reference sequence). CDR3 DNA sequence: TGTGCCAGCATAACAGGGGCTAGGGAGACCCAGTACTTC. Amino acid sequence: CASITGARETQYF.

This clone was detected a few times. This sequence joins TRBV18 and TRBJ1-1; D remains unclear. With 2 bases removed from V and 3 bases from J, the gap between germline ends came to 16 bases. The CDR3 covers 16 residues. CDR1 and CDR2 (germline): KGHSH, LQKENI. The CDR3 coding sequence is TGTGCCAGCTCACCAGGGCATTACACTGCTGACACTGAAGCTTTCTTT. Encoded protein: CASSPGHYTADTEAFF.

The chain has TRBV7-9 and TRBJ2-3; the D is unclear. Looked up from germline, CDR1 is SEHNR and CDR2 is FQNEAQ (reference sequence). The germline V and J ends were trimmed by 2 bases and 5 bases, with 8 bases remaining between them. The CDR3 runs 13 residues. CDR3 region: CASSLPSIDTQYF. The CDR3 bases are TGTGCCAGCAGCTTACCGTCAATAGATACGCAGTATTTT.

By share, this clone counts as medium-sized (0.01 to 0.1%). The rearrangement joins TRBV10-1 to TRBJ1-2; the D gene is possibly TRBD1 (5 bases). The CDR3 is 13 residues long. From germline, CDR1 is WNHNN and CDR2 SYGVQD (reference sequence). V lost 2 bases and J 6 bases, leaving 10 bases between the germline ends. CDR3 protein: CASSESQGHGYTF. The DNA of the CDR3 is TGCGCCAGCAGTGAGAGCCAGGGCCATGGCTACACCTTC.

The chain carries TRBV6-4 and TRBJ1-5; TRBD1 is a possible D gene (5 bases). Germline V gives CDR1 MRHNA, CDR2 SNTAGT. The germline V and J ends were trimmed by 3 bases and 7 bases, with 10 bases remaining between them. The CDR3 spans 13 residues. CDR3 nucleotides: TGTGCCAGCAGTGAAGAAAGGGGACAGCCCCAGCATTTT. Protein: CASSEERGQPQHF.

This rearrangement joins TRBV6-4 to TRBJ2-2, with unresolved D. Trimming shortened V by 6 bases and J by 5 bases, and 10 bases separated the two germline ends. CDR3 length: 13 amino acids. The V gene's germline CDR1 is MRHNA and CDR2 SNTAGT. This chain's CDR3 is CASSEGETGELFF. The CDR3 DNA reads TGTGCCAGCAGCGAAGGAGAGACCGGGGAGCTGTTTTTT.

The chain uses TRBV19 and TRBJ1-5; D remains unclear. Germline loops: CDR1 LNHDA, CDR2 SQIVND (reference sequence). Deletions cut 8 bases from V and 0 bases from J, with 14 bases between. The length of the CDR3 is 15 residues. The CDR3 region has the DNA TGTGCCAGTGGTTGGAGTCAGTCTAGCAATCAGCCCCAGCATTTT. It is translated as CASGWSQSSNQPQHF.

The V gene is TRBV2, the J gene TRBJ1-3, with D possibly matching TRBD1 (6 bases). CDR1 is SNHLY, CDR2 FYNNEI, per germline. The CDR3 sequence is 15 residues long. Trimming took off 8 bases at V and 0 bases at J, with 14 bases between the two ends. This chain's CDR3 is CASGRTASSGNTIYF. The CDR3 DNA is TGTGCCAGCGGGAGGACAGCAAGCTCTGGAAACACCATATATTTT.

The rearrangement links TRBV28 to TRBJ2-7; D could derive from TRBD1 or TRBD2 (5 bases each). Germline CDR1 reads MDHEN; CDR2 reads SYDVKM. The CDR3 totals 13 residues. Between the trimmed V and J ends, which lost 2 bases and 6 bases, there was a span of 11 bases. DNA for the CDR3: TGTGCCAGCAGTTTAAATGAGGGGCGCGAGCAGTACTTC. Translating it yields CASSLNEGREQYF.

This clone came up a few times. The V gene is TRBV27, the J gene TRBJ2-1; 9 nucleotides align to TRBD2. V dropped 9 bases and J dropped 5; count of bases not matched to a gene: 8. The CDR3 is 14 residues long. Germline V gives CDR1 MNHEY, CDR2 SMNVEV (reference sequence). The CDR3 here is CASWGLAGDNEQFF. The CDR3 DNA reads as TGTGCCAGTTGGGGACTAGCTGGGGACAATGAGCAGTTCTTC.

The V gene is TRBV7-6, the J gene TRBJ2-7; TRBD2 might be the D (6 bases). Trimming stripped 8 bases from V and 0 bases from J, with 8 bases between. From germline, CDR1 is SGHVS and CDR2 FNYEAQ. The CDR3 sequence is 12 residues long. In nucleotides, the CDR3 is TGTGCCAGCGGAGGGTCCTCCTACGAGCAGTACTTC. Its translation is CASGGSSYEQYF.

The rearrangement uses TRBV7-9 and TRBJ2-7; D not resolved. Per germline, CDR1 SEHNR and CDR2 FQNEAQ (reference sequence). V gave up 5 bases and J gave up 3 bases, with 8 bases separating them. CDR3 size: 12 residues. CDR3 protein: CASSLSFYEQYF. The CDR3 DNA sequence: TGTGCCAGCAGCCTCTCGTTCTACGAGCAGTACTTC.

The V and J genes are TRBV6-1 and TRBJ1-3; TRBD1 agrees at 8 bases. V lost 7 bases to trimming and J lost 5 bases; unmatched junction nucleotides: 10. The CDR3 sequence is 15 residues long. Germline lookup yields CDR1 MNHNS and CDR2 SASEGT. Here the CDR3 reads CASTSDRDIRNTIYF. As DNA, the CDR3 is TGTGCCAGCACTTCGGACAGGGACATTCGAAACACCATATATTTT.

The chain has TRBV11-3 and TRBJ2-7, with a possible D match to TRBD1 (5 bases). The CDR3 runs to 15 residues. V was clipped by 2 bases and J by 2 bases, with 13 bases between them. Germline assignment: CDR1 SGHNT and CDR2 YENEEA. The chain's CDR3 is CASSLRPQATYEQYF. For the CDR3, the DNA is TGTGCCAGCAGCTTACGGCCACAGGCCACCTACGAGCAGTACTTC.

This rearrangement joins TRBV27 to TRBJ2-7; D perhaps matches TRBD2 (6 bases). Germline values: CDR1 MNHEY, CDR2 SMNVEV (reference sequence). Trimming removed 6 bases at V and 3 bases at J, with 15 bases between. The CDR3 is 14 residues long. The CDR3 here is CASRLGGSGYEQYF. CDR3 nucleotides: TGTGCCAGCAGATTGGGGGGTAGCGGCTACGAGCAGTACTTC.

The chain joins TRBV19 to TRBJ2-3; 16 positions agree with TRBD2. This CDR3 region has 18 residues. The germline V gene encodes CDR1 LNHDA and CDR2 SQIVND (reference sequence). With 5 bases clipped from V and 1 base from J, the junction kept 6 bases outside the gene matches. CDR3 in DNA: TGTGCCAGTAGTTCGGGACTAGCGGGAGGGCCGGGCACAGATACGCAGTATTTT. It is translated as CASSSGLAGGPGTDTQYF.